The rows below give T cell receptor beta chains drawn from one sample of a study of Ad26.COV2.S vaccination and SARS-CoV-2 variants. Profiled with immunoSEQ multiplex PCR; TCRdb holds only in-frame clones, not every one. The sample lists 400,000 to 450,000 clones; approximately 90% were seen once. The material sequenced was peripheral blood, taken in a trial of Ad26.COV2.S vaccine versus placebo. The receptors come from a person between 18 and 60 years old who received the Ad26.COV2.S COVID-19 vaccine or a placebo. Each CDR3 is given with its conserved first and last residue. D genes are given only for firm matches. Clone sizes are given selectively: once, few, many, or a class where the clone is expanded.

J gene: TRBJ2-1
clone size: NA
V gene: TRBV29-1
D gene: NA
CDR3 protein: CSVEDLGEQFF
CDR3 DNA: TGCAGCGTTGAAGATCTGGGGGAGCAGTTCTTC

J gene: TRBJ1-2
clone size: NA
V gene: TRBV5-5
D gene: NA
CDR3 protein: CASSLSANYGYTF
CDR3 DNA: TGTGCCAGCAGCTTATCGGCGAACTATGGCTACACCTTC

J gene: TRBJ2-3
clone size: NA
V gene: TRBV4-3
D gene: TRBD2
CDR3 protein: CASSQDASGSVTQYF
CDR3 DNA: TGCGCCAGCAGCCAAGACGCTAGCGGGAGTGTTACGCAGTATTTT

J gene: TRBJ1-4
clone size: NA
V gene: TRBV27
D gene: NA
CDR3 protein: CATKVRGPGTEKLFF
CDR3 DNA: TGTGCCACCAAAGTTAGGGGACCCGGGACCGAAAAACTGTTTTTT

J gene: TRBJ2-5
clone size: NA
V gene: TRBV18
D gene: NA
CDR3 protein: CASSLRSGVQETQYF
CDR3 DNA: TGTGCCAGCTCTCTTCGATCAGGGGTCCAAGAGACCCAGTACTTC

J gene: TRBJ1-4
clone size: NA
V gene: TRBV21-1
D gene: NA
CDR3 protein: CASRGPSKATNEKLFF
CDR3 DNA: TGTGCCAGCAGGGGCCCAAGCAAAGCAACTAATGAAAAACTGTTTTTT

J gene: TRBJ2-3
clone size: NA
V gene: TRBV9
D gene: TRBD2
CDR3 protein: CASSPPGGRAVSDTQYF
CDR3 DNA: TGTGCCAGCAGCCCCCCGGGCGGGAGGGCCGTTTCAGATACGCAGTATTTT

J gene: TRBJ2-1
clone size: NA
V gene: TRBV5-1
D gene: TRBD2
CDR3 protein: CASSLGREKYNEQFF
CDR3 DNA: TGCGCCAGCAGCTTGGGGCGGGAGAAGTACAATGAGCAGTTCTTC

J gene: TRBJ1-5
clone size: NA
V gene: TRBV27
D gene: NA
CDR3 protein: CASSVTGYSNQPQHF
CDR3 DNA: TGTGCCAGCAGTGTGACAGGTTATAGCAATCAGCCCCAGCATTTT

J gene: TRBJ1-3
clone size: NA
V gene: TRBV3-1/TRBV3-2
D gene: NA
CDR3 protein: CASSHPVRQDGNTIYF
CDR3 DNA: TGTGCCAGCAGCCATCCAGTAAGACAGGATGGAAACACCATATATTTT

J gene: TRBJ1-1
clone size: NA
V gene: TRBV29-1
D gene: NA
CDR3 protein: CSVGGAFF
CDR3 DNA: TGCAGCGTTGGAGGGGCTTTCTTT

J gene: TRBJ2-7
clone size: once
V gene: TRBV7-8
D gene: NA
CDR3 protein: CASSLGGNYEQYF
CDR3 DNA: TGTGCCAGCAGTTTGGGGGGAAACTACGAGCAGTACTTC

J gene: TRBJ2-6
clone size: NA
V gene: TRBV27
D gene: NA
CDR3 protein: CASSLSGEGANVLTF
CDR3 DNA: TGTGCCAGCAGTTTGTCAGGGGAAGGGGCCAACGTCCTGACTTTC

J gene: TRBJ2-7
clone size: NA
V gene: TRBV20-1
D gene: NA
CDR3 protein: CRAERDYEQYF
CDR3 DNA: TGCAGGGCCGAAAGGGACTACGAGCAGTACTTC

J gene: TRBJ1-3
clone size: NA
V gene: TRBV5-4
D gene: NA
CDR3 protein: CASSDPTRNTIYF
CDR3 DNA: TGTGCCAGCAGCGATCCGACAAGAAACACCATATATTTT

J gene: TRBJ2-2
clone size: NA
V gene: TRBV2
D gene: NA
CDR3 protein: CASSVYTSNTGELFF
CDR3 DNA: TGTGCCAGCAGTGTGTACACCTCGAACACCGGGGAGCTGTTTTTT

J gene: TRBJ2-2
clone size: NA
V gene: TRBV2
D gene: TRBD2
CDR3 protein: CASSGISGRDTGELFF
CDR3 DNA: TGTGCCAGCAGTGGTATAAGCGGGAGGGACACCGGGGAGCTGTTTTTT

J gene: TRBJ1-2
clone size: once
V gene: TRBV6-2/TRBV6-3
D gene: TRBD1
CDR3 protein: CASSLQGALHGYTF
CDR3 DNA: TGTGCCAGCAGTCTCCAGGGGGCGCTTCATGGCTACACCTTC

J gene: TRBJ2-7
clone size: NA
V gene: TRBV28
D gene: NA
CDR3 protein: CASQRREAYEQYF
CDR3 DNA: TGTGCCAGCCAGAGGAGGGAGGCCTACGAGCAGTACTTC

J gene: TRBJ2-2
clone size: NA
V gene: TRBV19
D gene: TRBD2
CDR3 protein: CASSGLAGLTGELFF
CDR3 DNA: TGTGCCAGTAGCGGACTAGCGGGACTGACCGGGGAGCTGTTTTTT

J gene: TRBJ2-5
clone size: NA
V gene: TRBV3-1/TRBV3-2
D gene: NA
CDR3 protein: CASGYTGETQYF
CDR3 DNA: TGTGCCAGCGGATATACGGGGGAGACCCAGTACTTC

J gene: TRBJ1-5
clone size: NA
V gene: TRBV19
D gene: NA
CDR3 protein: CASSIAHGSNQPQHF
CDR3 DNA: TGTGCCAGTAGTATCGCCCACGGAAGCAATCAGCCCCAGCATTTT

J gene: TRBJ1-1
clone size: NA
V gene: TRBV14
D gene: TRBD1
CDR3 protein: CASSQKIAAGGRTEAFF
CDR3 DNA: TGTGCCAGCAGCCAAAAGATAGCGGCAGGGGGTCGGACTGAAGCTTTCTTT

J gene: TRBJ2-5
clone size: NA
V gene: TRBV2
D gene: TRBD2
CDR3 protein: CASRLSRGGPSETQYF
CDR3 DNA: TGTGCCAGCAGGCTAAGTAGGGGAGGGCCTTCGGAGACCCAGTACTTC

J gene: TRBJ2-3
clone size: NA
V gene: TRBV15
D gene: NA
CDR3 protein: CATRESTDTQYF
CDR3 DNA: TGTGCCACCAGAGAGAGCACAGATACGCAGTATTTT

J gene: TRBJ2-1
clone size: NA
V gene: TRBV7-8
D gene: TRBD2
CDR3 protein: CASSFLGLAGFNEQFF
CDR3 DNA: TGTGCCAGCAGCTTTCTCGGACTAGCGGGATTTAATGAGCAGTTCTTC

J gene: TRBJ1-5
clone size: NA
V gene: TRBV9
D gene: TRBD1
CDR3 protein: CASSGGGTGFQPQHF
CDR3 DNA: TGTGCCAGCAGCGGAGGAGGGACAGGGTTTCAGCCCCAGCATTTT

J gene: TRBJ2-7
clone size: NA
V gene: TRBV4-1
D gene: TRBD1
CDR3 protein: CASSQVGRQGVDEQYF
CDR3 DNA: TGCGCCAGCAGCCAAGTTGGTCGACAGGGGGTAGACGAGCAGTACTTC

J gene: TRBJ1-6
clone size: NA
V gene: TRBV28
D gene: NA
CDR3 protein: CASSFVAGHRSPLHF
CDR3 DNA: TGTGCCAGCAGTTTTGTCGCGGGACACAGATCACCCCTCCACTTT

J gene: TRBJ1-1
clone size: NA
V gene: TRBV12-3/TRBV12-4
D gene: NA
CDR3 protein: CASSLTGNTEAFF
CDR3 DNA: TGTGCCAGCAGTTTGACCGGGAACACTGAAGCTTTCTTT

J gene: TRBJ2-5
clone size: NA
V gene: TRBV24-1
D gene: NA
CDR3 protein: CATSDLTTEQETQYF
CDR3 DNA: TGTGCCACCAGTGATTTGACGACAGAGCAAGAGACCCAGTACTTC

J gene: TRBJ2-3
clone size: NA
V gene: TRBV6-5
D gene: NA
CDR3 protein: CASSYETSTDTQYF
CDR3 DNA: TGTGCCAGCAGTTACGAGACTAGCACAGATACGCAGTATTTT

J gene: TRBJ2-3
clone size: NA
V gene: TRBV30
D gene: TRBD2
CDR3 protein: CAYGTGGVLAGARTDTQYF
CDR3 DNA: TGTGCCTACGGGACGGGGGGGGTACTAGCGGGAGCTCGCACAGATACGCAGTATTTT

J gene: TRBJ2-3
clone size: NA
V gene: TRBV15
D gene: NA
CDR3 protein: CATSREDQPGSGQYF
CDR3 DNA: TGTGCCACCAGCAGAGAAGACCAACCCGGGAGCGGGCAGTATTTT

J gene: TRBJ2-2
clone size: NA
V gene: TRBV12-3/TRBV12-4
D gene: NA
CDR3 protein: CASRSRGTGELFF
CDR3 DNA: TGTGCCAGCAGGTCCAGGGGAACCGGGGAGCTGTTTTTT

J gene: TRBJ2-4
clone size: NA
V gene: TRBV19
D gene: NA
CDR3 protein: CASTGLGSAKNIQYF
CDR3 DNA: TGTGCCAGTACAGGGCTGGGGTCTGCCAAAAACATTCAGTACTTC